This is a list of T cell receptor beta chains from one sample in a study of OX40 agonist ivuxolimab in advanced cancers. The table came from immunoSEQ multiplex PCR; TCRdb's copy has only in-frame clones and leaves some out. This sample yields around 64,000 clones, of which over 80% are seen a single time; 13% to 15% belongs to the top ten. The sample was CD4+ or CD8+ T cells sorted from blood, taken in a trial of the OX40 agonist ivuxolimab. The receptors were gathered from an adult with an advanced solid tumor such as melanoma, head and neck, liver or kidney cancer. Each CDR3 is given without its conserved first and last residue.

V: TRBV12-5; CDR3: ASGPPGLVIY
V: TRBV27; CDR3: ASRPTGAGELF
V: TRBV21-1; CDR3: ASSKQGTDTQY
V: TRBV11-3; CDR3: ASSPGTGMDTQY
V: TRBV28; CDR3: ASSSEGHEQY
V: TRBV28; CDR3: ASSSLRTDRRKDTQY
V: TRBV5-4; CDR3: ASSLGSGPSFTGELF
V: TRBV6-5; CDR3: ASSWDSEETQY
V: TRBV30; CDR3: AWSPGLAGLTDTQY
V: TRBV19; CDR3: ASSYAGSVHEQY
V: TRBV19; CDR3: ASSIGGHIQY
V: TRBV21-1; CDR3: ASSKEKWTTNTEAF
V: TRBV28; CDR3: ASSSPGALGKNIQY
V: TRBV4-1; CDR3: ASSQMMAGLNYGYT
V: TRBV5-5; CDR3: ASSLAGTGGEGTGELF
V: TRBV9; CDR3: ASSVPGGLVPGANVLT
V: TRBV19; CDR3: ASSMGVDRNTEAF
V: TRBV27; CDR3: ASSSGLRATTDTQY
V: TRBV9; CDR3: ASSGSTTGTSGFYEQY
V: TRBV4-3; CDR3: ASSQDENSNQPQH
V: TRBV5-4; CDR3: ASQEPDRGRYGYT
V: TRBV27; CDR3: ASSLYLAGGLGSSTQY
V: TRBV7-9; CDR3: ASSLVTEAF
V: TRBV28; CDR3: ATRAAGVPYEQY
V: TRBV6-5; CDR3: ASSPTSGTYNEQF
V: TRBV13; CDR3: ASSLQGSEETQY
V: TRBV5-4; CDR3: ASSLDGNTDTQY
V: TRBV7-2; CDR3: ASSATGVDAEQY
V: TRBV5-6; CDR3: ASSLFGSSTGELF
V: TRBV27; CDR3: ASSLFTGHTQY
V: TRBV5-1; CDR3: ASSPYRDSPYGYT
V: TRBV5-1; CDR3: ASSLVTGVDYNEQF
V: TRBV13; CDR3: ASSPLPLRELF
V: TRBV11-2; CDR3: ASSNNYEQY
V: TRBV28; CDR3: ASRPISGDRRNTEAF
V: TRBV19; CDR3: ASSWTNEQF
V: TRBV2; CDR3: ASSEDPVWGMAF
V: TRBV4-3; CDR3: ASSQVLAGIANTGELF
V: TRBV27; CDR3: ASSPTGGVTDTQY
V: TRBV11-3; CDR3: ASSPGISYEQY
V: TRBV19; CDR3: ASSRDRGLAGELF
V: TRBV5-6; CDR3: ASSRVASYNEQF
V: TRBV13; CDR3: ASTTRWSAGEQF